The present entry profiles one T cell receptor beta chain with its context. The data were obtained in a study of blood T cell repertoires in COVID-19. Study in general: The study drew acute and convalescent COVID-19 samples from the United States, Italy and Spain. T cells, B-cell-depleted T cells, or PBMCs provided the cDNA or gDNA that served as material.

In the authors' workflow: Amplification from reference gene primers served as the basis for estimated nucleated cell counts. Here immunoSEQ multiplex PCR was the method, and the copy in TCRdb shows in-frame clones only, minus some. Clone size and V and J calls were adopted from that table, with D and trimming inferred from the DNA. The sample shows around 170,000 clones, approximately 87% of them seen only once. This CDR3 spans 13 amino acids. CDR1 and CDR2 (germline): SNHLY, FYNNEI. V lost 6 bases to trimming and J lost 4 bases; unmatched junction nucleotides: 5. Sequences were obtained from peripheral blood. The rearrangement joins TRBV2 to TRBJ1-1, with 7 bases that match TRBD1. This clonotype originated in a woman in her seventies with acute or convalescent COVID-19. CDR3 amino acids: CASSDNRGTEAFF. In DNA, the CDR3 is TGTGCCAGCAGCGATAACAGGGGCACTGAAGCTTTCTTT.